A single sample is the source of the 9 T cell receptor beta chains below, sequenced in a study of CD8 T cells in ankylosing spondylitis. TCRdb reanalysed the 5' RACE reads using MiXCR and keeps one entry per CDR3 protein. This sample carries 150,000 to 200,000 distinct CDR3 sequences, 10% to 15% of them seen once, and the ten largest clones take approximately 11%. Sequenced sample: blood, either unsorted or a sorted T cell fraction (not recorded which). These receptors came from a female donor with ankylosing spondylitis or in good health (not recorded which).

V gene TRBV4-3 combines with J gene TRBJ2-1, with TRBD1 as a possible D gene (5 bases). Germline CDR1 LGHNA, CDR2 YSLEER. The V gene lost 0 bases and the J gene lost 4 bases, with 10 bases spanning the gap. The CDR3 is made up of 15 amino acids. In nucleotides, the CDR3 is TGCGCCAGCAGCCAAGATCCGGACATGTACAATGAGCAGTTCTTC. It yields the protein CASSQDPDMYNEQFF.

This clonotype was observed a few times. This chain joins TRBV5-1 and TRBJ1-4; D is perhaps TRBD1 (5 bases). V lost 4 bases and J lost 4, with 17 bases in between. This CDR3 has 16 residues. Germline CDR1 SGHRS, CDR2 YFSETQ. In nucleotides, the CDR3 is TGCGCCAGCAGCCGGGGGTATGGCGACTTTAATGAAAAACTGTTTTTT. It specifies CASSRGYGDFNEKLFF. The full variable domain, with the rest looked up from reference TRBV5-1 and TRBJ1-4, is KAGVTQTPRYLIKTRGQQVTLSCSPISGHRSVSWYQQTPGQGLQFLFEYFSETQRNKGNFPGRFSGRQFSNSRSEMNVSTLELGDSALYLCASSRGYGDFNEKLFFGSGTQLSVL.

This clonotype was picked up a small number of times. This chain uses TRBV12-3 or TRBV12-4 with TRBJ1-1; 8 bases match TRBD1. Germline trimming cut 2 bases from V and 1 base from J; bases unmatched to any gene: 6. This CDR3 has 16 amino acids. CDR3 in amino acids: CASSLTTTGGNTEAFF. In nucleotides, the CDR3 is TGTGCCAGCAGTTTAACTACTACAGGGGGGAACACTGAAGCTTTCTTT.

The genes are TRBV4-2 and TRBJ2-7; D gene ambiguous. There are 13 residues in the CDR3. Between the trimmed V and J ends, which lost 0 bases and 1 base, there was a span of 4 bases. Germline-derived CDR1 and CDR2 are LGHNA and YNFKEQ. The CDR3 sequence is CASSQDKSYEQYF. For the CDR3, the DNA is TGTGCCAGCAGCCAAGATAAATCCTACGAGCAGTACTTC.

V gene TRBV20-1 combines with J gene TRBJ2-5, with D possibly matching TRBD2 (6 bases). CDR3 length: 17 residues. CDR1 and CDR2 from the germline V gene are DFQATT and SNEGSKA (reference sequence). V was shortened by 2 bases and J by 4 bases, with 23 bases between the two germline ends. The CDR3: CSARSPNSGTDLETQYF. CDR3 coding DNA: TGCAGTGCTAGATCCCCAAACTCCGGGACTGATCTAGAGACCCAGTACTTC.

In this sample, this clonotype turned up many times. J is TRBJ1-1 and V is TRBV6-5, with D perhaps matching TRBD1 (5 bases). V lost 2 bases and J 1 base, leaving 8 bases between the germline ends. Germline V lookup: CDR1 MNHEY, CDR2 SVGAGI. This CDR3 comprises 14 residues. In nucleotides, the CDR3 is TGTGCCAGCAGTTACGGAGGACAGAACACTGAAGCTTTCTTT. Translation: CASSYGGQNTEAFF.

This clonotype was observed at least ten times. The chain is built from TRBV6-1 and TRBJ1-2; D remains ambiguous. This CDR3 region has 14 residues. Germline V lookup: CDR1 MNHNS, CDR2 SASEGT. The germline V and J ends were trimmed by 10 bases and 8 bases, with 23 bases remaining between them. The CDR3 DNA reads as TGTGCCACCCGCACTCTAGTTACAAGCGACGGCTACACCTTC. Its translation: CATRTLVTSDGYTF.

V gene TRBV28 combines with J gene TRBJ2-2; 7 bases agree with TRBD2. This CDR3 region has 13 residues. Germline CDR1 and CDR2: MDHEN and SYDVKM. CDR3 region: CACGLAATGELFF. CDR3 bases: TGTGCGTGCGGGCTAGCGGCGACCGGGGAGCTGTTTTTT.

This clonotype was counted many times. This chain connects TRBV7-9 to TRBJ1-2, with unresolved D. Trimming removed 2 bases from V and 8 bases from J, with 12 bases in between. The CDR3 loop spans 13 amino acids. Per germline, CDR1 SEHNR and CDR2 FQNEAQ (reference sequence). The CDR3: CASSLSGFEGYTF. Here the CDR3 DNA reads TGTGCCAGCAGCTTATCGGGGTTCGAGGGCTACACCTTC.